What follows is one T cell receptor (beta chain) and its context. The antigen is unknown. Trimming removed 7 bases at V and 5 bases at J, with 14 bases between. Germline CDR1 and CDR2: MNHEY and SVGAGI. This CDR3 spans 13 amino acids. Anti-CD3/anti-CD28 beads served as a nonspecific positive control stimulus. Responding CD4+ T cells were sorted by upregulation of both CD40 ligand and CD69. Plasma HIV-1 RNA stayed below 50 copies/mL for at least 4 years. This entry belongs to a study of persistence of HIV-infected CD4 T cells. This was the immunoSEQ version 4 assay in survey mode. The table came from immunoSEQ multiplex PCR; TCRdb's copy has only in-frame clones and leaves some out. This repertoire shows roughly 48,000 clones, about 88% found once; its top ten account for roughly 0.45%.

This clonotype was sampled from an adult woman with HIV who was CMV-seropositive. Source: CD4+ T cells sorted from PBMCs after roughly 17-hour stimulation, taken from a patient who received antiretroviral therapy. V and J are TRBV6-5 and TRBJ1-1, with D unclear. The CDR3 nucleotides read TGTGCCAGCAAGGGCCGCGGGTGGACTGAAGCTTTCTTT. This encodes CASKGRGWTEAFF.